The 9 T cell receptor beta chains below all came from one sample that was sequenced in a study of Ad26.COV2.S vaccination and SARS-CoV-2 variants. Sequencing used immunoSEQ multiplex PCR; TCRdb keeps in-frame clones, though not all of them. The sample lists around 370,000 clones; about 90% were seen once. The sequencing used peripheral blood, collected after recovery from COVID-19. Receptors originate from a human donor who had recovered from COVID-19.

The J gene is TRBJ2-7, the V gene TRBV10-3; D remains ambiguous. Per germline, CDR1 ENHRY and CDR2 SYGVKD. Trimming cost V 2 bases and J 0 bases, with 8 bases left between them. The CDR3 is 14 residues long. The CDR3 DNA reads TGTGCCATCAGTGAGCGAACAGACTCCTACGAGCAGTACTTC. As protein: CAISERTDSYEQYF.

The CDR3 DNA sequence: TGCGCCAGCAGCCAAGCCCTGGGCACAGGATCGTACACCGGGGAGCTGTTTTTT. It encodes CASSQALGTGSYTGELFF. The rearrangement joins TRBV4-3 to TRBJ2-2; weak D call: TRBD1 (5 bases). V was cut by 1 base and J by 3 bases, with 18 bases left in between. This CDR3 spans 18 amino acids. CDR1 and CDR2 from the germline V gene are LGHNA and YSLEER.

The CDR3 loop is CASSQHGDTGELFF. The CDR3 DNA reads as TGCGCCAGCAGCCAACACGGTGACACCGGGGAGCTGTTTTTT. This chain joins TRBV4-1 and TRBJ2-2; D is uncertain. CDR3 length equals 14 residues. V lost 2 bases and J 3 bases, leaving 7 bases between the germline ends. Germline V CDR1 and CDR2: MGHRA, YSYEKL.

J is TRBJ2-1 and V is TRBV19; D uncertain. There are 13 residues in the CDR3. The germline CDR1 and CDR2 sequences are LNHDA and SQIVND (reference sequence). The V and J ends lost 6 bases and 1 base respectively, with 7 bases between them. The chain's CDR3 is CASRPRSYNEQFF. CDR3 DNA: TGTGCCAGTAGGCCACGATCCTACAATGAGCAGTTCTTC.

The V and J genes are TRBV5-1 and TRBJ1-2; 8 nucleotides align to TRBD1. Trimming took 0 bases from V and 8 from J; bases not matched to a gene: 15. The germline V gene encodes CDR1 SGHRS and CDR2 YFSETQ. The CDR3 spans 17 residues. The CDR3, as DNA: TGCGCCAGCAGCTTGGCCGTAGGACAGGGTCCCCCGAGAGGCTACACCTTC. Translating gives CASSLAVGQGPPRGYTF.

This chain joins TRBV6-5 and TRBJ1-3; D is unclear. V lost 6 bases to trimming and J lost 0 bases, with 12 bases between them. From germline, CDR1 is MNHEY and CDR2 SVGAGI. The CDR3 consists of 15 residues. The CDR3 region is CASSYLATSGNTIYF. CDR3 in DNA: TGTGCCAGCAGCTACCTGGCGACCTCTGGAAACACCATATATTTT.

This clone is a singleton in its sample. The chain uses TRBV7-2 and TRBJ2-2; TRBD2 agrees at 9 bases. The CDR3 runs 17 residues. Per the germline V gene, CDR1 is SGHTA and CDR2 is FQGNSA. Trimming cost V 2 bases and J 2 bases; bases outside gene matches: 6. CDR3 sequence: CASSLLAGAINTGELFF. Written as DNA, the CDR3 is TGTGCCAGCAGCTTATTAGCGGGGGCTATAAACACCGGGGAGCTGTTTTTT.

This sequence joins TRBV10-3 and TRBJ2-5, with D possibly matching TRBD2 (5 bases). Germline CDR1 is ENHRY and CDR2 is SYGVKD. With 6 bases removed from V and 3 bases from J, the gap between germline ends came to 14 bases. The CDR3 is made up of 14 amino acids. DNA of the CDR3: TGTGCCATCAGAGATCCGGGAAAAGAAGAGACCCAGTACTTC. Protein product: CAIRDPGKEETQYF.

CDR3 residues: CASSQRGGDYNEQFF. The CDR3, as DNA: TGTGCCAGCAGCCAGAGGGGGGGCGACTACAATGAGCAGTTCTTC. The rearrangement uses TRBV11-3 and TRBJ2-1, with D tentatively TRBD2 (7 bases). Germline V gene data show CDR1 as SGHNT and CDR2 as YENEEA. V shed 5 bases and J shed 3 bases, with 14 bases lying between them. The CDR3 has 15 residues.